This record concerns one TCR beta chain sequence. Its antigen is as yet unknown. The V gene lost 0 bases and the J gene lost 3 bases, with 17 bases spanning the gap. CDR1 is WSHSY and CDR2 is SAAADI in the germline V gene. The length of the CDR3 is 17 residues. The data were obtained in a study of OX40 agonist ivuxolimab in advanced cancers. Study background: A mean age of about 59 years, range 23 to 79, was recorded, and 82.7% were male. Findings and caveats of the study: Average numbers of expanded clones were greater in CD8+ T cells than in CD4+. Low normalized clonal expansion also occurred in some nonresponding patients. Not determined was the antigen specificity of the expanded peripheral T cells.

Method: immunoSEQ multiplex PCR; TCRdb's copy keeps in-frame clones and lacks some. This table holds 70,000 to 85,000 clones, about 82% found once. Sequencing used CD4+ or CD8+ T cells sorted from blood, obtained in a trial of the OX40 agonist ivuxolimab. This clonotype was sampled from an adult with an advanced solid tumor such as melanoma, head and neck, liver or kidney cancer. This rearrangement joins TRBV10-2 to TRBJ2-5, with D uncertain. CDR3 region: CASSESLGSSLKETQYF. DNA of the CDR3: TGCGCCAGCAGTGAGTCGCTGGGGTCAAGTTTAAAAGAGACCCAGTACTTC.